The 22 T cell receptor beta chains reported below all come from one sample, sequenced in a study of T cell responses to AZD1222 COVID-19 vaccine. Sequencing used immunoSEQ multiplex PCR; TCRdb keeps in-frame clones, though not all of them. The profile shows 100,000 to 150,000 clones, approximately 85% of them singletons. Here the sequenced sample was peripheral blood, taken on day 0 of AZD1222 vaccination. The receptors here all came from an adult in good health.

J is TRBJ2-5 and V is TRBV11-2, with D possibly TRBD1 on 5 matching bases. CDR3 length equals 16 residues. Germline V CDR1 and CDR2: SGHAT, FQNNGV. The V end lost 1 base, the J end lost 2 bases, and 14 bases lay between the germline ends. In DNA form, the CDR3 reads TGTGCCAGCAGCTTAGGTCAAAGGACACCTCAAGAGACCCAGTACTTC. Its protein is CASSLGQRTPQETQYF.

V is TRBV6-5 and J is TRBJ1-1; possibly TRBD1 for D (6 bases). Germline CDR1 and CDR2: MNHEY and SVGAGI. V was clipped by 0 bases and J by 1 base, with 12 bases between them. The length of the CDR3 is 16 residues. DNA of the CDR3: TGTGCCAGCAGTTACTCAGGGGGAACCCGGAACACTGAAGCTTTCTTT. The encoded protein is CASSYSGGTRNTEAFF.

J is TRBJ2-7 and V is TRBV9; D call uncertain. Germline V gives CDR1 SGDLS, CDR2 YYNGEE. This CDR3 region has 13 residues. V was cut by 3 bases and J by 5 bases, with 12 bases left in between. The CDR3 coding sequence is TGTGCCAGCAGCGAGGCTCCGGCGAACGAGCAGTACTTC. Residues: CASSEAPANEQYF. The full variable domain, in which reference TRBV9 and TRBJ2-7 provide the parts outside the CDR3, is DSGVTQTPKHLITATGQRVTLRCSPRSGDLSVYWYQQSLDQGLQFLIQYYNGEERAKGNILERFSAQQFPDLHSELNLSSLELGDSALYFCASSEAPANEQYFGPGTRLTVT.

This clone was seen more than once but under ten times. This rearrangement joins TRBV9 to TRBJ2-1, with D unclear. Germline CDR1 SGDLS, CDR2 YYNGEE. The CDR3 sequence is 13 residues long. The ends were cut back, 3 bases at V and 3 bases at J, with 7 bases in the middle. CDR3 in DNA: TGTGCCAGCAGCGAGGACGACTACAATGAGCAGTTCTTC. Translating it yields CASSEDDYNEQFF.

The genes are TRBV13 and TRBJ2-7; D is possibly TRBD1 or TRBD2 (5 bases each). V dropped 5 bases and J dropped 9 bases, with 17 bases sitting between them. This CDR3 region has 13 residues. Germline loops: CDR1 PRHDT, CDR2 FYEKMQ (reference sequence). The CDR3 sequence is CASSPGSPAGQYF. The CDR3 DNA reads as TGTGCCAGCAGCCCAGGGAGCCCTGCGGGGCAGTACTTC.

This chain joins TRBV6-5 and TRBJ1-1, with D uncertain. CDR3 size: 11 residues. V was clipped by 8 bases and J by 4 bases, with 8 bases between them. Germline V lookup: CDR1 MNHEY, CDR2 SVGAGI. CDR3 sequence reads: CASLDVTEAFF. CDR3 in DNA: TGTGCCAGCCTGGACGTCACTGAAGCTTTCTTT.

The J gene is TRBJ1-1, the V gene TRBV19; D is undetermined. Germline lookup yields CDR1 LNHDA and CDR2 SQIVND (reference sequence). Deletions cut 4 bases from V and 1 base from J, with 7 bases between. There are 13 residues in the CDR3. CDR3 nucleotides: TGTGCCAGTAGTACTTTTAGGAACACTGAAGCTTTCTTT. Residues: CASSTFRNTEAFF.

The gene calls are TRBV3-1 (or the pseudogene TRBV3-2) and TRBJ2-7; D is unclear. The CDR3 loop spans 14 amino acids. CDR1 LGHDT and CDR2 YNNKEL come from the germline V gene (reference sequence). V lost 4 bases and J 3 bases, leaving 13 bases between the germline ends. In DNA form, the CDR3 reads TGTGCCAGCAGCCCACTCTGGGATATCTACGAGCAGTACTTC. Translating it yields CASSPLWDIYEQYF.

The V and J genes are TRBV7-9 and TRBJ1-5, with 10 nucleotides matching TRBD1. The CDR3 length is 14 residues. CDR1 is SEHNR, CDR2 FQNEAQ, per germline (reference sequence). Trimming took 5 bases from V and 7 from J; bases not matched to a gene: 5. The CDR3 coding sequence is TGTGCCAGCAGCCTCGGGACAGGGGAACAGCCCCAGCATTTT. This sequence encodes CASSLGTGEQPQHF.

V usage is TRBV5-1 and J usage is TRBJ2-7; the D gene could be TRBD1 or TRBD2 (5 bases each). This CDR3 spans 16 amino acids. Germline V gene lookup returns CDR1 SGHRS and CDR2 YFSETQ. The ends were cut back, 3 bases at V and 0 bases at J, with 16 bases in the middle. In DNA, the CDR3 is TGCGCCAGCAGCTCATCCGGGACGGCGAGCTCCTACGAGCAGTACTTC. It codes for CASSSSGTASSYEQYF.

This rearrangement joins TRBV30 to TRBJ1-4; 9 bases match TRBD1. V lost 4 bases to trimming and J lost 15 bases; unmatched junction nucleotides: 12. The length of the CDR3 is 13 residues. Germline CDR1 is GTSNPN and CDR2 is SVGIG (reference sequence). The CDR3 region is CAWNRDRAQEVFF. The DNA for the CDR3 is TGTGCCTGGAACCGGGACAGGGCCCAAGAGGTGTTTTTT. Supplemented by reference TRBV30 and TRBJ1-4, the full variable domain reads SQTIHQWPATLVQPVGSPLSLECTVEGTSNPNLYWYRQAAGRGLQLLFYSVGIGQISSEVPQNLSASRPQDRQFILSSKKLLLSDSGFYLCAWNRDRAQEVFFGSGTQLSVL.

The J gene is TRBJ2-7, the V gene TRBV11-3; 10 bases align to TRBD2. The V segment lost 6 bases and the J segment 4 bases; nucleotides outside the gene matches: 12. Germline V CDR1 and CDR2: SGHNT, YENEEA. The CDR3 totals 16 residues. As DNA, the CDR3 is TGTGCCAGCAGTTCCTTCGAGCGGGAGGGAAAGTACGAGCAGTACTTC. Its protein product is CASSSFEREGKYEQYF.

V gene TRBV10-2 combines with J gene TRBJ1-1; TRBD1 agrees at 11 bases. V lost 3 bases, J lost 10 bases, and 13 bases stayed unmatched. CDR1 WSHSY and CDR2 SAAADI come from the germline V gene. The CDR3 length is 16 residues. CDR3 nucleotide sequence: TGCGCCAGCAGTGATGCCGGGACAGGGGGGATCTCGGTAGCTTTCTTT. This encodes CASSDAGTGGISVAFF.

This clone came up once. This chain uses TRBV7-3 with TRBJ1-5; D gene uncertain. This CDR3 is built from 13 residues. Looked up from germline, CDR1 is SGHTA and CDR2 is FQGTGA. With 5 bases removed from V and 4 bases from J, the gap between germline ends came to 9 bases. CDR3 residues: CASSPNQNQPQHF. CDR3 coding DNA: TGTGCCAGCAGCCCTAACCAGAATCAGCCCCAGCATTTT.

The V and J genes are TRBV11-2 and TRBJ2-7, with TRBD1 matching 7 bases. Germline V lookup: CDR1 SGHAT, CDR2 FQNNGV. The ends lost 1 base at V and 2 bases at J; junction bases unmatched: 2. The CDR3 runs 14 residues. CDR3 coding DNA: TGTGCCAGCAGCTTAGGGGACAGCCCCTACGAGCAGTACTTC. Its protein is CASSLGDSPYEQYF. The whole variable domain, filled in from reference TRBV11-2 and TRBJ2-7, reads EAGVAQSPRYKIIEKRQSVAFWCNPISGHATLYWYQQILGQGPKLLIQFQNNGVVDDSQLPKDRFSAERLKGVDSTLKIQPAKLEDSAVYLCASSLGDSPYEQYFGPGTRLTVT.

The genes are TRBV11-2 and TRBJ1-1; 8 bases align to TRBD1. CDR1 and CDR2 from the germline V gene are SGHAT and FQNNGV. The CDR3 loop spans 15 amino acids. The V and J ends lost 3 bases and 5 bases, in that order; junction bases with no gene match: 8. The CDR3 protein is CASSFLPTGDTEAFF. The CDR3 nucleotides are TGTGCCAGCAGCTTCCTACCGACAGGGGATACTGAAGCTTTCTTT.

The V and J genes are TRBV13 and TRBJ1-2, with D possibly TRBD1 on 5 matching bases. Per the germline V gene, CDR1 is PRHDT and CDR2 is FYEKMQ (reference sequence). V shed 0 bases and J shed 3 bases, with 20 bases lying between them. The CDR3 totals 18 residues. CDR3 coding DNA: TGTGCCAGCAGCTTAGGCCTCGGGCCGGTGGGGGGTGACTATGGCTACACCTTC. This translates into CASSLGLGPVGGDYGYTF.

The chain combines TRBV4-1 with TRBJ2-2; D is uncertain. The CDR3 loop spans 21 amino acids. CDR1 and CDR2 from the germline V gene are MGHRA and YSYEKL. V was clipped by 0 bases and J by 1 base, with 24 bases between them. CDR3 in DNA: TGCGCCAGCAGCCAAGATGGGGTTCAAGAAATTGGTAAAGGGAACACCGGGGAGCTGTTTTTT. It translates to CASSQDGVQEIGKGNTGELFF.

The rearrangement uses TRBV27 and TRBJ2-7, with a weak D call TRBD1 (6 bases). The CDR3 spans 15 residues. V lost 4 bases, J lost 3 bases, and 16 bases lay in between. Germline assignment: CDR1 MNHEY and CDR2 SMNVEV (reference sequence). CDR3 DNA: TGTGCCAGCAGTTCCGGCCAGGGGTCCTTCTACGAGCAGTACTTC. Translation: CASSSGQGSFYEQYF.

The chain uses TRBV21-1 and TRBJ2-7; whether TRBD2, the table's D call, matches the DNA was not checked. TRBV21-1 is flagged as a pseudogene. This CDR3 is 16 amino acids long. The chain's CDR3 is CASSVRGRAKMYEQYF. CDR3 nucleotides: TGTGCCAGCAGCGTGCGCGGGAGGGCCAAGATGTACGAGCAGTACTTC.

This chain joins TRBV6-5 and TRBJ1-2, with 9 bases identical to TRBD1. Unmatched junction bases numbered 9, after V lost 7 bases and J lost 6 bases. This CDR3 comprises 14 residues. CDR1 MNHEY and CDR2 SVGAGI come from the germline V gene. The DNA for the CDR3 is TGTGCCAGCACCCAAACGGGACAGGGCAATGGCTACACCTTC. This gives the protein CASTQTGQGNGYTF.

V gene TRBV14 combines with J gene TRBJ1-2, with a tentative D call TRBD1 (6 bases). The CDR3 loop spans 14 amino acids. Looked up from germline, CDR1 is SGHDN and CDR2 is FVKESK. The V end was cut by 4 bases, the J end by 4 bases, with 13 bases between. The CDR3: CASSPIRDIYGYTF. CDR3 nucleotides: TGTGCCAGCAGCCCCATCCGGGACATCTATGGCTACACCTTC.